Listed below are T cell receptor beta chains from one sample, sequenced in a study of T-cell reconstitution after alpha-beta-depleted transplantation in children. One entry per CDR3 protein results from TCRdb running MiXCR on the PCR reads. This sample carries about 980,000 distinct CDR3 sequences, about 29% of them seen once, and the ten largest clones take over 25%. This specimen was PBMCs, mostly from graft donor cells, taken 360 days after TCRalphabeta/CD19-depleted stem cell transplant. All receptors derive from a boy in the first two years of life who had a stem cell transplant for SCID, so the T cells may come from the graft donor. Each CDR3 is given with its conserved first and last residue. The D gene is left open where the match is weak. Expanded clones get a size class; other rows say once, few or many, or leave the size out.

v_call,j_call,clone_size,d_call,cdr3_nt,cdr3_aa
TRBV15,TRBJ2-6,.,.,TGTGCCACCAGCAGGGAAAGGGGGTCTAATAGGATCTCTGGGGCCAACGTCCTGACTTTC,CATSRERGSNRISGANVLTF
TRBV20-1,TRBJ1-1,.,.,TGCAGTGCTAGAGGCCTCAGGGAGATCACTGAAGCTTTCTTT,CSARGLREITEAFF
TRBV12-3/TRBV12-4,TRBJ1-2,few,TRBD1,TGTGCCAGCAGTCGTGGACAGGGAGGCTATGGCTACACCTTC,CASSRGQGGYGYTF
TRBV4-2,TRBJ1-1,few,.,TGTGCCAGCAGCCAAGAGGGCCTTGACACTGAAGCTTTCTTT,CASSQEGLDTEAFF
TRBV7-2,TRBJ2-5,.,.,TGTGCCAGCAGCTCCCGCGGGTCCCCCGTCGGAGAGACCCAGTACTTC,CASSSRGSPVGETQYF
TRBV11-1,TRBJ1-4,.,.,TGTGCCAGCAGCTTCCTACGTCCCCTGGACTGGGGGGGTGAAAAACTGTTTTTT,CASSFLRPLDWGGEKLFF
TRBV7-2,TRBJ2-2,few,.,TGTGCCAGCAGCTTAGGGTTATACACCGGGGAGCTGTTTTTT,CASSLGLYTGELFF
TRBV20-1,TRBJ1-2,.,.,TGCAGTGCTCTCGGGCAGGGGAGTGGCTACACCTTC,CSALGQGSGYTF
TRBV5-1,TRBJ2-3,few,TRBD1,TGCGCCAGCACACGGACAGGGGTAACAGATACGCAGTATTTT,CASTRTGVTDTQYF
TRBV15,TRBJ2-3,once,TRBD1,TGTGCCACCAGCCGACAGGGGATGGGTACAGATACGCAGTATTTT,CATSRQGMGTDTQYF
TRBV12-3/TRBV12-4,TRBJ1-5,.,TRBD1,TGTGCCAGCCAGGGGGCCGGGAATCAGCCCCAGCATTTT,CASQGAGNQPQHF
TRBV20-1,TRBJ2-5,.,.,TGCAGTGCTAGAGATGGCACCGACCAAGAGACCCAGTACTTC,CSARDGTDQETQYF
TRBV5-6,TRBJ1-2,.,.,.,CASSFGPGPDGYTF
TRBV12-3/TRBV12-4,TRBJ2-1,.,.,TGTGCCAGCAGTTTAGGGCTAGCCGGGGGTTGGGATGAGCAGTTCTTC,CASSLGLAGGWDEQFF
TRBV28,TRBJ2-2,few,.,TGTGCCAGCAGTTCGTTAGGACTTGCAAACACCGGGGAGCTGTTTTTT,CASSSLGLANTGELFF
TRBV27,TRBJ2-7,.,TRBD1,TGTGCCAGCAGTTTAGCCTACAGGGGTGGTAACGAGCAGTACTTC,CASSLAYRGGNEQYF
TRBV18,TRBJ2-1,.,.,TGTGCCAGCTCACCCAGCGGTGATACCTACAATGAGCAGTTCTTC,CASSPSGDTYNEQFF
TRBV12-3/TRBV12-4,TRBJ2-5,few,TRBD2,TGTGCCAGCAGTTTAGGGGGGCTAGCGGGCTCCCAAGAGACCCAGTACTTC,CASSLGGLAGSQETQYF
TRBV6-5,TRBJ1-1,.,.,TGTGCCAGCAGATTAACCTTTGTCACTGCAGAGGGTTTCTTT,CASRLTFVTAEGFF
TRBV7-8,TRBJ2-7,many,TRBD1,TGTGCCAGCAGGCAAGGGGGACAGGGGCCCTACGAGCAGTACTTC,CASRQGGQGPYEQYF
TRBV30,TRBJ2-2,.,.,TGTGCCTGGATCGGACTGCCGAACACCGGGGAGCTGTTTTTT,CAWIGLPNTGELFF
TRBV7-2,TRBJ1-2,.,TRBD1,TGTGCCAGCAGCCTTTCATTAGGACAGGGGGAAAGTGGCTACACCTTC,CASSLSLGQGESGYTF
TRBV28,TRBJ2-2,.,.,TGTGCCAGCAGTTTAGCGACAGCGAACACCGGGGAGCTGTTTTTT,CASSLATANTGELFF
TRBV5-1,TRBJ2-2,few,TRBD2,TGCGCCAGCAGCCGGGGACTACCGAACACCGGGGAGCTGTTTTTT,CASSRGLPNTGELFF
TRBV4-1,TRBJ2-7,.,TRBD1,TGCGCCAGCAGCCAAGGCTGGGGACAGGGGATAGGCTCCTACGAGCAGTACTTC,CASSQGWGQGIGSYEQYF
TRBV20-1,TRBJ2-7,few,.,TGCAGTGCTCTACAGGGGACAGGCAACGGGGGGGAGCAGTACTTC,CSALQGTGNGGEQYF
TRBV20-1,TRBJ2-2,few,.,TGCAGTGCAAGGACAACGAACACCGGGGAGCTGTTTTTT,CSARTTNTGELFF
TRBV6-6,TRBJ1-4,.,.,TGTGCCAGCAACAAACGGGGTGAAAAACTGTTTTTT,CASNKRGEKLFF
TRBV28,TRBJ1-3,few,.,TGTGCCAGCAGTCTCGAGTACTCTGGAAACACCATATATTTT,CASSLEYSGNTIYF
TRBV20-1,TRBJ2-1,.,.,TGCAGTGGCTCACTCTTTCACAATGAGCAGTTCTTC,CSGSLFHNEQFF
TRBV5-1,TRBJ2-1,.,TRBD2,TGCGCCAGCAGCTTGGAGTCGCTAGCGGGGGTAAATGAGCAGTTCTTC,CASSLESLAGVNEQFF
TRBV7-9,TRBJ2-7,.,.,TGTGCCAGCAGCCCAAATATCAGAAATCCCCGCTACGAGCAGTACTTC,CASSPNIRNPRYEQYF
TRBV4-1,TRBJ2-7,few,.,TGCGCCAGCAGCCAAGATGGGCTGCAGATCTACGAGCAGTACTTC,CASSQDGLQIYEQYF
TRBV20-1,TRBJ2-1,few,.,TGCAGTGCTAAGAAAAGGGTCAATGAGCAGTTCTTC,CSAKKRVNEQFF
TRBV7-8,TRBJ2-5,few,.,TGTGCCAGCAGCTCTGCGCTCCGGGAGCGGGAGACCCAGTACTTC,CASSSALRERETQYF
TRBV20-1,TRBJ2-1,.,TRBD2,TGCAGTGGCGGCACTAGCGGGGTATACAATGAGCAGTTCTTC,CSGGTSGVYNEQFF
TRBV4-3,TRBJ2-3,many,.,TGCGCCAGCAGCCAAGGGACCACAGATACGCAGTATTTT,CASSQGTTDTQYF
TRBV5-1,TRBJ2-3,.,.,TGCGCCAGCAGCTTGGTAGCCGGAACGAACACAGATACGCAGTATTTT,CASSLVAGTNTDTQYF
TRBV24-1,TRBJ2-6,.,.,TGTGCCACCAGTGATCTTGACAGCTCTGGGGCCAACGTCCTGACTTTC,CATSDLDSSGANVLTF
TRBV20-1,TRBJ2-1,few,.,TGCAGTGCTAGTCACAGCTTCCACAATGAGCAGTTCTTC,CSASHSFHNEQFF